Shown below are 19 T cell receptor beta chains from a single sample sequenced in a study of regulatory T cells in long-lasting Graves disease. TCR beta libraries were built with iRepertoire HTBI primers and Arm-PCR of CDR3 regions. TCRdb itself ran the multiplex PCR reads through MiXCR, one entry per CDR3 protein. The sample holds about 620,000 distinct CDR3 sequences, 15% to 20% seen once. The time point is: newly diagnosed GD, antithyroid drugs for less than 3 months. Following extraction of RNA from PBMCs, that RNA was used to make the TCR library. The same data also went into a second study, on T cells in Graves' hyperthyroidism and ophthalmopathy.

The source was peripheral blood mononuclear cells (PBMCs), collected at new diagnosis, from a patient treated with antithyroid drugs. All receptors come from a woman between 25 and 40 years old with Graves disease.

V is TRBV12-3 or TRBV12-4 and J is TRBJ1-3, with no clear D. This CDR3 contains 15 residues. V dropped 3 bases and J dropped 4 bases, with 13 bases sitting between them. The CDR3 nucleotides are TGTGCCAGCAGTTTTTCGTTCACTCCAGGAAACACCATATATTTT. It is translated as CASSFSFTPGNTIYF.

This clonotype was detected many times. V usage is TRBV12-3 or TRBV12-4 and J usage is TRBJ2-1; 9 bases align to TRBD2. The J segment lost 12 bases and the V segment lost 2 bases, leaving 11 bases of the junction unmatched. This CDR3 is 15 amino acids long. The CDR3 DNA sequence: TGTGCCAGCAGTTTACTCCCGGGTAGCGGGAGACGGCAGTTCTTC. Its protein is CASSLLPGSGRRQFF.

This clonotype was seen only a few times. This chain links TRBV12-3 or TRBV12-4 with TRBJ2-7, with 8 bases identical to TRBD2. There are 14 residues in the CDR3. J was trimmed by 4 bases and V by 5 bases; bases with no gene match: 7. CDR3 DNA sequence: TGTGCCAGCAGTCGACTAGCGAGGGAATACGAGCAGTACTTC. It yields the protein CASSRLAREYEQYF.

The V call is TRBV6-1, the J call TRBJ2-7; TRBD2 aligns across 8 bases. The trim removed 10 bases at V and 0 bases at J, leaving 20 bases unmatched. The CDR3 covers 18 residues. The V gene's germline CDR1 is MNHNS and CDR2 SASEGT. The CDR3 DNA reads TGTGCCACCAATAACCGACGGGGGGGGGCTAGCGGCTCCTACGAGCAGTACTTC. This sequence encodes CATNNRRGGASGSYEQYF.

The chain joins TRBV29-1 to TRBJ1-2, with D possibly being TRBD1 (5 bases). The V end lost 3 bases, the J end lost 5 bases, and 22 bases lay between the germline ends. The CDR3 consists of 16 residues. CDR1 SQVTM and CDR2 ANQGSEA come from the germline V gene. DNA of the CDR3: TGCAGCGTTGAGCTGGCGGGCAGGGTGGGGAAATATGGCTACACCTTC. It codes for CSVELAGRVGKYGYTF.

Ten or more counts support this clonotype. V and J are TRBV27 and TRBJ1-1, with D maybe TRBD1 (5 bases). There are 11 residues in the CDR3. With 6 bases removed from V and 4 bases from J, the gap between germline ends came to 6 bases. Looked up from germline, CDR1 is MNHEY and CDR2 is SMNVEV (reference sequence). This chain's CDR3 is CASSGGTEAFF. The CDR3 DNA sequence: TGTGCCAGCAGCGGGGGCACTGAAGCTTTCTTT.

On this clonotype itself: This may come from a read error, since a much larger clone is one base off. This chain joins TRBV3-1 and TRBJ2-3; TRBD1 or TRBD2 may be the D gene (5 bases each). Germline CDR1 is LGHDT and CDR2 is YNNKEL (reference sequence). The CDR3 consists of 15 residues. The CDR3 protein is CASSQTLGREYSLYF. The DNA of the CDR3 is TGTGCCAGCAGCCAGACGTTGGGACGGGAATATTCCCTGTACTTC.

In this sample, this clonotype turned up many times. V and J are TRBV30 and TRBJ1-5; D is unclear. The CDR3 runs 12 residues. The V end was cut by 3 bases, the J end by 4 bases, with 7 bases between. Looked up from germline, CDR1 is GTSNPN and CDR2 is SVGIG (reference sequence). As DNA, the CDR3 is TGTGCCTGGAGCGTACCGAATCAGCCCCAGCATTTT. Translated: CAWSVPNQPQHF.

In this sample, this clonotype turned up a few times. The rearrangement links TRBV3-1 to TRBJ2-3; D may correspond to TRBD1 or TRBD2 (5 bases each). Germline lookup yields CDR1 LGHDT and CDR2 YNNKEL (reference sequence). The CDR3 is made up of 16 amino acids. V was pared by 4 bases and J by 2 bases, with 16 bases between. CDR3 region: CASSRRPGTNTDTQYF. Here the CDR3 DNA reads TGTGCCAGCAGCCGAAGACCCGGGACCAACACAGATACGCAGTATTTT.

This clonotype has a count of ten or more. CDR3 loop: CASSPTKAGYTF. DNA of the CDR3: TGTGCCAGCAGTCCTACTAAAGCTGGCTACACCTTC. The V gene is TRBV11-2, the J gene TRBJ1-2; no clear D gene. The length of the CDR3 is 12 residues. Per germline, CDR1 SGHAT and CDR2 FQNNGV. V was pared by 6 bases and J by 7 bases, with 12 bases between. Complete variable domain (other parts from reference TRBV11-2 and TRBJ1-2): EAGVAQSPRYKIIEKRQSVAFWCNPISGHATLYWYQQILGQGPKLLIQFQNNGVVDDSQLPKDRFSAERLKGVDSTLKIQPAKLEDSAVYLCASSPTKAGYTFGSGTRLTVV.

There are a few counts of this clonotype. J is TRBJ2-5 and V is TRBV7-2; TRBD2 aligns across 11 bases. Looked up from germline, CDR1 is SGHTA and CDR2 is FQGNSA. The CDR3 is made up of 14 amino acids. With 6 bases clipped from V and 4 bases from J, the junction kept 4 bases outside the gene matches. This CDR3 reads CASSSGTSGETQYF. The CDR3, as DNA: TGTGCCAGCAGTTCCGGGACTAGCGGAGAGACCCAGTACTTC.

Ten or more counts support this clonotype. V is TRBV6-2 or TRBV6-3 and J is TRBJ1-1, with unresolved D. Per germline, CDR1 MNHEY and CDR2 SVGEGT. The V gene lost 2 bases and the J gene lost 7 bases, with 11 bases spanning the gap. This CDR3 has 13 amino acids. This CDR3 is CASSYAGRGEAFF. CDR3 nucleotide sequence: TGTGCCAGCAGTTACGCGGGGAGAGGTGAAGCTTTCTTT.

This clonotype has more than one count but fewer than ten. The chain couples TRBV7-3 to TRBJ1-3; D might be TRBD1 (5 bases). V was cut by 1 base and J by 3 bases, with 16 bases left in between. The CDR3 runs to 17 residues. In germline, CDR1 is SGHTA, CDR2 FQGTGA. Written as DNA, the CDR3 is TGTGCCAGCAGCTTAAGGGGTTGGGGCTGGGATGGAAACACCATATATTTT. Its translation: CASSLRGWGWDGNTIYF.

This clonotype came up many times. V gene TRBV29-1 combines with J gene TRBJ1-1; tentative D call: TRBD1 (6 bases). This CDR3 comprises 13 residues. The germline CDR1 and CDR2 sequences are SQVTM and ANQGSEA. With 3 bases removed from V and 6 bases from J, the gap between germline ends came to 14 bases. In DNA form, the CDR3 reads TGCAGCGTTGATTGGGGGCTAAGCGCTGAAGCTTTCTTT. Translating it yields CSVDWGLSAEAFF. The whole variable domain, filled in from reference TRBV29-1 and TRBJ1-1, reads SAVISQKPSRDICQRGTSLTIQCQVDSQVTMMFWYRQQPGQSLTLIATANQGSEATYESGFVIDKFPISRPNLTFSTLTVSNMSPEDSSIYLCSVDWGLSAEAFFGQGTRLTVV.

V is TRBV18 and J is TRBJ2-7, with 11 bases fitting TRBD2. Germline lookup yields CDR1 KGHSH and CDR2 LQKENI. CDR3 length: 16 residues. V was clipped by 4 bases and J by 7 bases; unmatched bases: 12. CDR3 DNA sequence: TGTGCCAGCTCACTTAAACTAGCGGGAGTCGTAAGTGAGCAGTACTTC. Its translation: CASSLKLAGVVSEQYF.

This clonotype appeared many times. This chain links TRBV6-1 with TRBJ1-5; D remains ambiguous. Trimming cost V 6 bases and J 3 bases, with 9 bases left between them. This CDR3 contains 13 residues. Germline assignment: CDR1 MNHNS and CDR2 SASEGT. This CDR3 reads CASRGQPNQPQHF. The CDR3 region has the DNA TGTGCCAGCAGGGGTCAGCCCAATCAGCCCCAGCATTTT.

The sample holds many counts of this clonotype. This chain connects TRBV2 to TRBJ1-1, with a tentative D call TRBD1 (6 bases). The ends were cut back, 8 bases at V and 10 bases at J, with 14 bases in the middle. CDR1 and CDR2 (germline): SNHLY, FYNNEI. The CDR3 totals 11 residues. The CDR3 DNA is TGTGCCAGCTCCCTGGGACAAAGAGCTTTCTTT. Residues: CASSLGQRAFF.

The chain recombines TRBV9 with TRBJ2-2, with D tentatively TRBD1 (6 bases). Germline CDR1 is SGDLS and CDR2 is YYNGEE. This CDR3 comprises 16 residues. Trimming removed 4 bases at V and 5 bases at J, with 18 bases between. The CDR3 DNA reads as TGTGCCAGCAGCCCTTCACAGGGAGCCCGTACCGGGGAGCTGTTTTTT. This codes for CASSPSQGARTGELFF.

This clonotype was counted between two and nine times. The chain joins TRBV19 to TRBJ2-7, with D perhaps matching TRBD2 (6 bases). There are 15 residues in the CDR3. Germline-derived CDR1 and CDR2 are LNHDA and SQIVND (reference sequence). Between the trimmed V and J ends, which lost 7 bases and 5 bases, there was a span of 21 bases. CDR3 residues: CASTGRGLRGDEQYF. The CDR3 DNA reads TGTGCCAGTACCGGCCGAGGACTCCGCGGGGACGAGCAGTACTTC.